A single sample gave rise to the 26 T cell receptor beta chains below, sequenced in a study of chemoradiotherapy in HPV16-positive cancers (dated by TCRdb to the early 2020s). The library was made by the immunoSEQ multiplex PCR assay. TCRdb provides this immuneACCESS table in a form limited to in-frame rearrangements. Some clones are lacking; in checked studies, under half of them reflect an unresolved V gene, and why the rest are absent is not known. The sample has tens of thousands of clones on record, around 83% of them singletons. Approximately 2.3% of the sample comes from the top ten. Sequenced material: blood, taken from a patient who underwent chemoradiotherapy. The receptors shown here come from a human donor with HPV-associated anogenital cancer.

This clone was seen a single time. The J gene is TRBJ1-5, the V gene TRBV19; D is uncertain. The CDR3 has 12 amino acids. V was cut by 3 bases and J by 6 bases, with 6 bases left in between. Germline V gene sequence: CDR1 LNHDA, CDR2 SQIVND (reference sequence). This chain's CDR3 is CASSIWAQPQHF. In nucleotides, the CDR3 is TGTGCCAGTAGTATTTGGGCTCAGCCCCAGCATTTT.

J is TRBJ2-5 and V is TRBV25-1; the match to TRBD1 covers 12 bases. The length of the CDR3 is 15 residues. Germline V gene lookup returns CDR1 MGHDK and CDR2 SYGVNS. Trimming removed 8 bases from V and 5 bases from J; junction bases left unmatched: 9. This chain's CDR3 is CASGPGQGAWETQYF. The CDR3 coding sequence is TGTGCCAGCGGTCCGGGACAGGGGGCGTGGGAGACCCAGTACTTC.

This rearrangement joins TRBV6-1 to TRBJ1-5; D remains unclear. The CDR3 covers 12 residues. Germline assignment: CDR1 MNHNS and CDR2 SASEGT. V was shortened by 8 bases and J by 5 bases, with 10 bases between the two germline ends. The CDR3 bases are TGTGCCAGCGTTATGATTGATCAGCCCCAGCATTTT. Translating it yields CASVMIDQPQHF.

In its sample, this clone was seen a few times. CDR3 amino acids: CASSVGGDEKLFF. Here the CDR3 DNA reads TGTGCCAGCAGCGTAGGGGGTGATGAAAAACTGTTTTTT. This sequence joins TRBV9 and TRBJ1-4, with no clear D. CDR1 is SGDLS, CDR2 YYNGEE, per germline. The V end was cut by 0 bases, the J end by 6 bases, with 6 bases between. CDR3 length: 13 amino acids. The variable domain in full, with the rest retrieved from reference TRBV9 and TRBJ1-4, is DSGVTQTPKHLITATGQRVTLRCSPRSGDLSVYWYQQSLDQGLQFLIQYYNGEERAKGNILERFSAQQFPDLHSELNLSSLELGDSALYFCASSVGGDEKLFFGSGTQLSVL.

The chain joins TRBV28 to TRBJ2-7; 10 bases line up with TRBD1. The trim removed 5 bases at V and 6 bases at J, leaving 7 bases unmatched. CDR1 MDHEN and CDR2 SYDVKM come from the germline V gene. The CDR3 runs 14 residues. The chain's CDR3 is CASSLGQGGVEQYF. The CDR3 DNA reads TGTGCCAGCAGTCTAGGACAGGGGGGAGTCGAGCAGTACTTC.

The J gene is TRBJ2-3, the V gene TRBV14, with TRBD1 identical over 7 bases. Per germline, CDR1 SGHDN and CDR2 FVKESK. The CDR3 has 19 amino acids. V lost 3 bases, J lost 2 bases, and 17 bases stayed unmatched. CDR3 loop: CASSHEVPGTTGDTDTQYF. The CDR3 nucleotides are TGTGCCAGCAGCCATGAAGTCCCCGGGACCACAGGGGACACAGATACGCAGTATTTT.

The chain uses TRBV6-1 and TRBJ2-7; D is possibly TRBD1 or TRBD2 (5 bases each). Per the germline V gene, CDR1 is MNHNS and CDR2 is SASEGT. The length of the CDR3 is 15 residues. V was clipped by 6 bases and J by 2 bases, with 17 bases between them. The CDR3 DNA follows: TGTGCCAGCAGAGGACACCCAACGGGACCCTACGAGCAGTACTTC. Translated, it gives CASRGHPTGPYEQYF.

The CDR3 sequence is CASSARTGEGEKLFF. The DNA for the CDR3 is TGTGCCAGCAGCGCGAGGACAGGGGAAGGGGAAAAACTGTTTTTT. The chain couples TRBV9 to TRBJ1-4; 9 nucleotides align to TRBD1. V trimming: 3 bases; J trimming: 8 bases; junction bases outside the gene matches: 8. The CDR3 is 15 amino acids. CDR1 and CDR2 from the germline V gene are SGDLS and YYNGEE.

V usage is TRBV5-8 and J usage is TRBJ1-5; D is ambiguous. The CDR3 extends over 13 amino acids. Germline lookup yields CDR1 SGHTS and CDR2 YDEGEE. Trimming shortened V by 4 bases and J by 7 bases, and 12 bases separated the two germline ends. The CDR3 sequence: CASSPPVDQPQHF. Written as DNA, the CDR3 is TGTGCCAGCAGCCCCCCCGTTGACCAGCCCCAGCATTTT. Drawing the rest from reference TRBV5-8 and TRBJ1-5, the complete variable domain is EAGVTQSPTHLIKTRGQQATLRCSPISGHTSVYWYQQALGLGLQFLLWYDEGEERNRGNFPPRFSGRQFPNYSSELNVNALELEDSALYLCASSPPVDQPQHFGDGTRLSIL.

V gene TRBV5-4 combines with J gene TRBJ2-1; 7 nucleotides align to TRBD2. CDR1 and CDR2 from the germline V gene are SGHNT and YYREEE (reference sequence). The trim removed 2 bases at V and 1 base at J, leaving 3 bases unmatched. CDR3 length: 15 amino acids. CDR3 DNA: TGTGCCAGCAGCTTACCGCGGGGGTCCTACAATGAGCAGTTCTTC. This gives the protein CASSLPRGSYNEQFF.

This clone was picked up one time. J is TRBJ2-3 and V is TRBV6-1, with 7 nucleotides matching TRBD1. The CDR3 runs 15 residues. Germline CDR1 reads MNHNS; CDR2 reads SASEGT. Losses at the gene ends were 7 bases for V and 6 bases for J; bases not matched to a gene: 13. CDR3 loop: CASTEGQGVKDTQYF. CDR3 DNA sequence: TGTGCCAGCACAGAGGGGCAGGGGGTTAAGGATACGCAGTATTTT.

This clone was seen just once. The V gene is TRBV10-3, the J gene TRBJ1-5; D gene unclear. Trimming shortened V by 5 bases and J by 2 bases, and 10 bases separated the two germline ends. The CDR3 consists of 14 residues. Looked up from germline, CDR1 is ENHRY and CDR2 is SYGVKD. CDR3 sequence (DNA): TGTGCCATCAGTCCGGGGATAGGCAATCAGCCCCAGCATTTT. Protein: CAISPGIGNQPQHF.

In this sample, this clone turned up once. The chain uses TRBV5-8 and TRBJ2-2; a weak D match, TRBD1 (5 bases). CDR1 is SGHTS, CDR2 YDEGEE, per germline. The CDR3 is 15 residues long. Trimming removed 0 bases at V and 6 bases at J, with 12 bases between. CDR3 in amino acids: CASSLGSGPPGELFF. Here the CDR3 DNA reads TGTGCCAGCAGCTTGGGATCAGGGCCCCCCGGGGAGCTGTTTTTT. Full variable domain (rest looked up from reference TRBV5-8 and TRBJ2-2): EAGVTQSPTHLIKTRGQQATLRCSPISGHTSVYWYQQALGLGLQFLLWYDEGEERNRGNFPPRFSGRQFPNYSSELNVNALELEDSALYLCASSLGSGPPGELFFGEGSRLTVL.

In this sample, this clone turned up a few times. The chain joins TRBV6-1 to TRBJ1-1, with D perhaps TRBD1 (5 bases). Per germline, CDR1 MNHNS and CDR2 SASEGT. This CDR3 comprises 12 residues. Deletions cut 0 bases from V and 12 bases from J, with 11 bases between. CDR3 sequence (DNA): TGTGCCAGCAGTGAAGCTCGGGGCATGACTTTCTTT. Amino acid sequence: CASSEARGMTFF.

V gene TRBV4-1 combines with J gene TRBJ1-1, with D perhaps TRBD1 (5 bases). V was pared by 4 bases and J by 1 base, with 16 bases between. The CDR3 runs 16 residues. The germline V gene encodes CDR1 MGHRA and CDR2 YSYEKL. The DNA of the CDR3 is TGCGCCAGCAGCCCGTCGGGACCCGTAACGAACACTGAAGCTTTCTTT. Translated: CASSPSGPVTNTEAFF.

The V gene is TRBV25-1, the J gene TRBJ1-3; TRBD1 is a possible D gene (5 bases). This CDR3 has 14 residues. CDR1 and CDR2 (germline): MGHDK, SYGVNS. With 1 base removed from V and 6 bases from J, the gap between germline ends came to 10 bases. CDR3 region: CASSEWGRVNTIYF. The CDR3 DNA reads TGTGCCAGCAGTGAATGGGGGAGGGTAAACACCATATATTTT.

The rearrangement uses TRBV11-2 and TRBJ1-1; D is uncertain. Per the germline V gene, CDR1 is SGHAT and CDR2 is FQNNGV. V was pared by 5 bases and J by 3 bases, with 16 bases between. This CDR3 comprises 15 residues. CDR3 region: CASSQTLGRYTEAFF. The CDR3 bases are TGTGCCAGCAGCCAAACTCTTGGGAGATACACTGAAGCTTTCTTT.

This chain joins TRBV5-6 and TRBJ1-6; no clear D gene. This CDR3 is built from 14 residues. CDR1 and CDR2 (germline): SGHDT, YYEEEE. Trimming left V 0 bases short and J 8 bases short, with 9 bases between. The CDR3 sequence is CASSLVSAYSPLHF. The CDR3 nucleotides read TGTGCCAGCAGCTTGGTATCAGCGTATTCACCCCTCCACTTT.

The chain employs TRBV9 and TRBJ1-1; D might be TRBD1 (6 bases). CDR1 SGDLS and CDR2 YYNGEE come from the germline V gene. This CDR3 has 15 residues. V lost 2 bases and J lost 2, with 13 bases in between. The CDR3 spells CASSVGGRSNTEAFF. The CDR3 DNA sequence: TGTGCCAGCAGCGTTGGGGGCAGGTCAAACACTGAAGCTTTCTTT. The variable domain in full, completed from reference TRBV9 and TRBJ1-1, reads DSGVTQTPKHLITATGQRVTLRCSPRSGDLSVYWYQQSLDQGLQFLIQYYNGEERAKGNILERFSAQQFPDLHSELNLSSLELGDSALYFCASSVGGRSNTEAFFGQGTRLTVV.

This chain connects TRBV28 to TRBJ1-1, with D possibly matching TRBD1 (5 bases). With 7 bases removed from V and 0 bases from J, the gap between germline ends came to 18 bases. Germline CDR1 MDHEN, CDR2 SYDVKM. CDR3 length: 16 residues. CDR3 region: CASTVNQGAMNTEAFF. The DNA of the CDR3 is TGTGCCAGCACAGTTAACCAAGGGGCCATGAACACTGAAGCTTTCTTT.

This chain joins TRBV29-1 and TRBJ1-2; maybe TRBD1 (5 bases). Trimming left V 4 bases short and J 8 bases short, with 14 bases between. The CDR3 is 12 amino acids. Germline CDR1 and CDR2: SQVTM and ANQGSEA. CDR3 coding DNA: TGCAGCGTTGGCGGAAGCAGGGTGGGCTACACCTTC. This sequence encodes CSVGGSRVGYTF.

This chain links TRBV11-2 with TRBJ2-7; no definite D call. Germline assignment: CDR1 SGHAT and CDR2 FQNNGV. V lost 0 bases, J lost 5 bases, and 2 bases lay in between. This CDR3 region has 11 residues. The DNA of the CDR3 is TGTGCCAGCAGCTTAGAGAACGAGCAGTACTTC. It specifies CASSLENEQYF.

The chain is built from TRBV27 and TRBJ1-2, with D unclear. Trimming took off 5 bases at V and 5 bases at J, with 12 bases between the two ends. The CDR3 sequence is 13 residues long. Germline V gene sequence: CDR1 MNHEY, CDR2 SMNVEV (reference sequence). The CDR3 here is CASSPPGGYGYTF. Here the CDR3 DNA reads TGTGCCAGCAGTCCCCCGGGAGGGTATGGCTACACCTTC.

This clone occurred a few times. This chain uses TRBV19 with TRBJ2-7, with D uncertain. The V gene lost 1 base and the J gene lost 0 bases, with 13 bases spanning the gap. This CDR3 has 16 residues. Germline V gives CDR1 LNHDA, CDR2 SQIVND (reference sequence). The CDR3 DNA reads as TGTGCCAGTAGTATAGTGGGGATAGAGTACTCCTACGAGCAGTACTTC. This gives the protein CASSIVGIEYSYEQYF.

V and J are TRBV28 and TRBJ2-6, with D perhaps TRBD2 (6 bases). CDR1 is MDHEN and CDR2 is SYDVKM in the germline V gene. CDR3 length: 15 amino acids. V lost 8 bases and J 3 bases, leaving 14 bases between the germline ends. The CDR3, as DNA: TGTGCCAGCGTGGAGGGGATTTTTGGGGCCAACGTCCTGACTTTC. Amino acids: CASVEGIFGANVLTF.

The gene calls are TRBV6-1 and TRBJ1-5; TRBD1 might be the D (6 bases). Germline V gene lookup returns CDR1 MNHNS and CDR2 SASEGT. Trimming took off 2 bases at V and 0 bases at J, with 14 bases between the two ends. This CDR3 region has 17 residues. DNA for the CDR3: TGTGCCAGCAGTGAAATGACAGGCCAGTATAGCAATCAGCCCCAGCATTTT. Its protein product is CASSEMTGQYSNQPQHF.